The 10 T cell receptor beta chains presented below share a single source sample, sequenced in a study of T cells after yellow fever vaccination. TCRdb reprocessed the 5' RACE reads with MiXCR, giving one entry per CDR3 protein. The table includes about 550,000 distinct CDR3 sequences, approximately 21% detected once. The sequencing here drew on PBMCs, taken 15 days after the yellow fever booster vaccination. The origin of the receptors is a man younger than 40 who received the YFV17D yellow fever vaccine.

This clonotype has only a few counts. This chain connects TRBV12-3 or TRBV12-4 to TRBJ2-7; D not resolved. The CDR3 spans 13 residues. V was shortened by 4 bases and J by 3 bases, with 10 bases between the two germline ends. The CDR3 nucleotides read TGTGCCAGCAGTTCCGGATTCTTCTACGAGCAGTACTTC. Its translation: CASSSGFFYEQYF.

The chain recombines TRBV7-9 with TRBJ1-4; no firm D call. The CDR3 consists of 12 residues. Germline CDR1 is SEHNR and CDR2 is FQNEAQ (reference sequence). V was trimmed by 3 bases and J by 7 bases, leaving 6 bases between them. The DNA for the CDR3 is TGTGCCAGCAGCTTCTCAACTGAAAAACTGTTTTTT. Translating it yields CASSFSTEKLFF.

V usage is TRBV20-1 and J usage is TRBJ2-1; D uncertain. Germline loops: CDR1 DFQATT, CDR2 SNEGSKA (reference sequence). The CDR3 totals 15 residues. CDR3 sequence (DNA): TGCTGTGTTTCACCCCCGGAAGTATCCTACAATGAGCAGTTCTTC. Encoded protein: CCVSPPEVSYNEQFF.

This clonotype has a handful of counts. This chain uses TRBV20-1 with TRBJ2-5; 7 positions agree with TRBD2. This CDR3 is 14 amino acids long. Germline trimming cut 2 bases from V and 5 bases from J; bases unmatched to any gene: 8. The germline V gene has CDR1 DFQATT and CDR2 SNEGSKA (reference sequence). Written as DNA, the CDR3 is TGCAGTGCTAGACCGAGCGGGAAGGTGGAGACCCAGTACTTC. It is translated as CSARPSGKVETQYF.

The chain carries TRBV6-2 or TRBV6-3 and TRBJ2-5, with TRBD2 identical over 7 bases. This CDR3 has 15 residues. CDR1 and CDR2 (germline): MNHEY, SVGEGT. J gave up 5 bases and V 10 bases, and 16 bases lay outside the gene matches. This chain's CDR3 is CATRRSGISIETQYF. The CDR3 region has the DNA TGTGCCACCCGACGAAGCGGGATTTCTATCGAGACCCAGTACTTC.

This clonotype was seen a single time. This chain joins TRBV7-9 and TRBJ1-2; unclear D gene. Trimming removed 1 base from V and 4 bases from J, with 10 bases in between. The CDR3 length is 14 residues. Germline lookup yields CDR1 SEHNR and CDR2 FQNEAQ (reference sequence). This chain's CDR3 is CASSLVATGYGYTF. CDR3 bases: TGTGCCAGCAGCTTAGTAGCGACGGGCTATGGCTACACCTTC. The whole variable domain, filled in from reference TRBV7-9 and TRBJ1-2, reads DTGVSQNPRHKITKRGQNVTFRCDPISEHNRLYWYRQTLGQGPEFLTYFQNEAQLEKSRLLSDRFSAERPKGSFSTLEIQRTEQGDSAMYLCASSLVATGYGYTFGSGTRLTVV.

The chain employs TRBV14 and TRBJ2-7; 8 bases are shared with TRBD2. The CDR3 length is 13 residues. After removal of 4 bases from V and 6 bases from J, the junction contained 5 bases not matched to a gene. Germline V gene lookup returns CDR1 SGHDN and CDR2 FVKESK. CDR3: CASSRKLAGEQYF. In DNA form, the CDR3 reads TGTGCCAGCAGCCGAAAGCTAGCGGGCGAGCAGTACTTC.

Turning to this clonotype: The junction differs from germline at one of its ends, possibly a read error. The chain uses TRBV20-1 and TRBJ2-3; 11 nucleotides agree with TRBD2. The length of the CDR3 is 17 residues. The germline V gene encodes CDR1 DFQATT and CDR2 SNEGSKA (reference sequence). The chain's CDR3 is CCAREGLAVPSTDTQYF. In nucleotides, the CDR3 is TGCTGTGCTAGAGAGGGACTAGCGGTCCCTAGCACAGATACGCAGTATTTT.

This clonotype was recorded many times. The genes are TRBV20-1 and TRBJ2-7; no reliable D call. The CDR3 covers 12 residues. Trimming left V 6 bases short and J 0 bases short, with 9 bases between. Germline-derived CDR1 and CDR2 are DFQATT and SNEGSKA (reference sequence). In DNA form, the CDR3 reads TGCAGTGCAAGGCACAGCTCCTACGAGCAGTACTTC. Its translation is CSARHSSYEQYF.

This clonotype was seen repeatedly, ten times or more. The chain recombines TRBV7-9 with TRBJ2-7, with D unclear. V dropped 3 bases and J dropped 4 bases, with 1 base sitting between them. CDR1 and CDR2 (germline): SEHNR, FQNEAQ (reference sequence). CDR3 length: 10 residues. The CDR3 coding sequence is TGTGCCAGCAGCTTTTACGAGCAGTACTTC. Translated: CASSFYEQYF.